Listed below are T cell receptor beta chains from one sample, sequenced in a study of blood T cell repertoires in COVID-19. Profiled with immunoSEQ multiplex PCR; TCRdb holds only in-frame clones, not every one. In the table there are around 130,000 clones, approximately 85% of which are singletons. The sequencing input was peripheral blood. These receptors were obtained from a human donor in a cohort sampled during active COVID-19. Each CDR3 is given with its conserved first and last residue. D genes are given only for firm matches. Some rows mark clone size as missing; the rest say once, few, many or name a class of expanded clone.

clone size	D gene	V gene	J gene	CDR3 DNA	CDR3 protein
.	TRBD1	TRBV5-4	TRBJ1-2	TGTGCCAGCAGCTCAACGACAGGGACGCATGGCTACACCTTC	CASSSTTGTHGYTF
once	TRBD1	TRBV27	TRBJ2-2	TGTGCCAGCAGTTTATCGTTGCCACAGGGGTTGGCTACCGGGGAGCTGTTTTTT	CASSLSLPQGLATGELFF
few	.	TRBV5-4	TRBJ1-1	TGTGCCAGCAGCTTGAGGGGGGGTTCGACTGAAGCTTTCTTT	CASSLRGGSTEAFF
.	.	TRBV19	TRBJ2-2	TGTGCCAGTAGTATTAACAGGGTCCCACCCGGGGAGCTGTTTTTT	CASSINRVPPGELFF
.	.	TRBV5-1	TRBJ2-7	TGCGCCAGCAGCTTTCGGGGGTCTATCCACGAGCAGTACTTC	CASSFRGSIHEQYF
.	.	TRBV7-6	TRBJ1-5	TGTGCCAGCAGCTTAGGGGCAGGGGTGATAGGACAGCCCCAGCATTTT	CASSLGAGVIGQPQHF
.	.	TRBV7-2	TRBJ2-3	TGTGCCAGCAGCTTAGGGGTGGGAGGCACAGATACGCAGTATTTT	CASSLGVGGTDTQYF
.	TRBD1	TRBV24-1	TRBJ1-5	TGTGCCACCAGTGATCGGACAGGTAGCCAGCCCCAGCATTTT	CATSDRTGSQPQHF
.	.	TRBV9	TRBJ2-1	TGTGCCAGCAGCGTAGACGGGACTCTCTCCTACAATGAGCAGTTCTTC	CASSVDGTLSYNEQFF
.	.	TRBV29-1	TRBJ1-1	TGCAGCGCCCCGGGGGAGTCTATGAACACTGAAGCTTTCTTT	CSAPGESMNTEAFF
.	.	TRBV30	TRBJ1-1	TGTGCCTGGAGTCGACTGGCCAGAATGAACACTGAAGCTTTCTTT	CAWSRLARMNTEAFF
.	TRBD2	TRBV18	TRBJ2-1	TGTGCCAGCTCACAAACGGGACTAGCGGGGGGGAAGCAGTTCTTC	CASSQTGLAGGKQFF
.	TRBD1	TRBV4-3	TRBJ1-4	TGCGCCAGCAGAGGGACAGCAGCGGGTGAAAAACTGTTTTTT	CASRGTAAGEKLFF
.	TRBD1	TRBV15	TRBJ1-2	TGTGCCACCAGCAGCACAGGGGGGCTTAACTATGGCTACACCTTC	CATSSTGGLNYGYTF
.	.	TRBV19	TRBJ1-1	TGTGCCAGTAGTACCGCGGGGGGGGCCACTGAAGCTTTCTTT	CASSTAGGATEAFF
.	.	TRBV7-2	TRBJ1-2	TGTGCCAGCAGCTTAGCCGGTCAGGATGCCGGAGGCTACACCTTC	CASSLAGQDAGGYTF
once	TRBD1	TRBV5-1	TRBJ2-7	TGCGCCAGCAGCTTGGGGGGACAGGGACCATACGAGCAGTACTTC	CASSLGGQGPYEQYF
.	.	TRBV5-4	TRBJ2-5	TGTGCCTGTTACGAACAGGGATTTCGTCGAGAGACCCAGTACTTC	CACYEQGFRRETQYF
.	.	TRBV3-1/TRBV3-2	TRBJ2-1	TGTGCCAGCAGCCACCTAGCAGCTGAGCAGTTCTTC	CASSHLAAEQFF
.	.	TRBV28	TRBJ1-2	TGTGCCAGCAGTTTCGGGAGCCGGGACGGCTATGGCTACACCTTC	CASSFGSRDGYGYTF
.	TRBD1	TRBV6-4	TRBJ2-7	TGTGCCAGCAGTGACGGACCGGGACAGGGGGCTTCCGAGCAGTACTTC	CASSDGPGQGASEQYF
.	.	TRBV10-2	TRBJ2-2	TGCGCCAGCAGTACGGACACGCCGAACACCGGGGAGCTGTTTTTT	CASSTDTPNTGELFF
.	TRBD2	TRBV7-2	TRBJ2-3	TGTGCCAGCAGCTTAGGACTAGCGGCACCTACGAATACGCAGTATTTT	CASSLGLAAPTNTQYF
.	TRBD1	TRBV19	TRBJ1-2	TGTGCCAGAACGACAGGGGAACTCTTC	CARTTGELF
once	TRBD1	TRBV7-6	TRBJ1-1	TGTGCCAGCAGTCCGGGACAGCTGGACACTGAAGCTTTCTTT	CASSPGQLDTEAFF
.	.	TRBV7-9	TRBJ1-2	TGTGCCAGCAGCGTATCCTATGGCTACACCTTC	CASSVSYGYTF
.	.	TRBV7-9	TRBJ1-4	TGTGCCAGCAGCTTAGTCGACAGGCCCCCAAATGAAAAACTGTTTTTT	CASSLVDRPPNEKLFF